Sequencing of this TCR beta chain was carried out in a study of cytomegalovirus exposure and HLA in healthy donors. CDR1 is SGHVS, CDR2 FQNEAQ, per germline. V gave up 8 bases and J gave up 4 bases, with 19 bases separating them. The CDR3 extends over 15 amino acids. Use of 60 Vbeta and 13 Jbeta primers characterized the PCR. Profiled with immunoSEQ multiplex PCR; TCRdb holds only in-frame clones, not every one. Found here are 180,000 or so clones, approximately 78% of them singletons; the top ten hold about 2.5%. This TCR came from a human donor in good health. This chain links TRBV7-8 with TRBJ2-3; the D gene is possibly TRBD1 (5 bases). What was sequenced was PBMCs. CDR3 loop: CASGALGQEADTQYF. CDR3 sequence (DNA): TGTGCCAGCGGCGCCCTAGGACAAGAGGCAGATACGCAGTATTTT.